This TCR beta chain appears in the sequencing data of a study of shared clonotypes between healthy human individuals. CD4+ cells yielded CD45RA+ naive and CD45RA-negative memory subsets. V lost 5 bases to trimming and J lost 4 bases; unmatched junction nucleotides: 4. Germline lookup yields CDR1 SSHAT and CDR2 FNYEAQ (reference sequence). The CDR3 runs to 14 residues. Deep-level assay runs were performed. Using about 220 ng DNA, tens of thousands of T cell genomes, the sorted-subset replicate PCRs were run. Per the study methods: Without quality scores, immunoSEQ junctional reads could not be filtered like full-length reads. Sequencing was performed with immunoSEQ multiplex PCR; in TCRdb, only in-frame clones are kept and a portion is missing. The DNA gave D and trimming, while V, J and clone size come from that table. The data hold approximately 330,000 clones, with around 70% observed a single time.

This TCR derives from a man between 25 and 39 years old in good health. The V gene is TRBV7-7, the J gene TRBJ1-3, with 8 nucleotides matching TRBD1. The sequenced sample was memory CD4+ T cells sorted from blood. Subset: CD45RA-negative fraction. The CDR3 sequence: CASSPDREGNTIYF. CDR3 nucleotides: TGTGCCAGCAGCCCGGACAGGGAAGGAAACACCATATATTTT.